This TCR beta chain was identified during a study of blood T cells in healthy people across ages. Study outcomes and limitations: Older individuals had lower TCR beta diversity per million T cells (the decline was roughly linear).

V was pared by 0 bases and J by 8 bases, with 7 bases between. This CDR3 contains 12 residues. Germline CDR1 is LGHNA and CDR2 is YNFKEQ. With a J-beta primer mix and a sample-barcoded 5' primer, a second PCR ran about 6 to 11 cycles. TCRdb analysed the 5' RACE reads with MiXCR anew, one entry per CDR3 protein. Of hundreds of thousands of distinct CDR3 sequences listed, around 24% are singletons. Comments on this clonotype: The antigen is not known.

The sample was also linked to a second study, of T cells of mothers and their children. That paper states: Across the analysis, no persistent microchimeric T cell clones were detected.

The sequenced sample consisted of blood. The clonotype was recovered from a boy under 18 in good health. The chain joins TRBV4-2 to TRBJ1-2; D is uncertain. CDR3 nucleotides: TGTGCCAGCAGCCAAGATCCGGGGGGCTACACCTTC. Its translation is CASSQDPGGYTF.